The 32 T cell receptor beta chains presented below share a single source sample, sequenced in a study of CD8 T cells in Susac syndrome. Reverse transcription used roughly 0.45 to 1 ug RNA and random hexamers. TCRdb analysed the immunoSEQ multiplex PCR reads with MiXCR anew, one entry per CDR3 protein. The top ten clones hold roughly 0.48% of a sample with some 140,000 distinct CDR3 sequences, over 75% of them seen once. What was sequenced was CD8+ T cells from PBMCs. All receptors come from a human donor with multiple sclerosis.

The CDR3 nucleotides read TGTGCCAGCAGTCACGACAGCAGCTCCTACAATGAGCAGTTCTTC. Protein product: CASSHDSSSYNEQFF. The V gene is TRBV3-1, the J gene TRBJ2-1, with TRBD1 as a possible D gene (5 bases). CDR3 length equals 15 residues. V was shortened by 6 bases and J by 0 bases, with 12 bases between the two germline ends. CDR1 and CDR2 from the germline V gene are LGHDT and YNNKEL (reference sequence).

The gene calls are TRBV12-3 or TRBV12-4 and TRBJ2-3; D gene unclear. This CDR3 comprises 13 residues. V gave up 5 bases and J gave up 5 bases, with 11 bases separating them. The CDR3 loop is CASSPFGLDTQYF. The CDR3 DNA reads as TGTGCCAGCAGTCCGTTCGGCCTAGATACGCAGTATTTT.

This chain uses TRBV19 with TRBJ1-5; D not certain. The V end was cut by 5 bases, the J end by 0 bases, with 2 bases between. The CDR3 runs to 12 residues. Germline V gene sequence: CDR1 LNHDA, CDR2 SQIVND (reference sequence). Here the CDR3 DNA reads TGTGCCAGTAGTGATAGCAATCAGCCCCAGCATTTT. As protein: CASSDSNQPQHF.

The rearrangement links TRBV27 to TRBJ2-5; D is perhaps TRBD2 (7 bases). The CDR3 runs 17 residues. CDR1 is MNHEY and CDR2 is SMNVEV in the germline V gene (reference sequence). V was cut by 5 bases and J by 5 bases, with 24 bases left in between. The CDR3 DNA reads TGTGCCAGCAGTACACACCCAGGGGCGGGGGACCGGGAGACCCAGTACTTC. Its protein is CASSTHPGAGDRETQYF.

Points on this clonotype: It is likely a read error, because the conserved phenylalanine at the end of the CDR3 is missing. V gene TRBV7-9 combines with J gene TRBJ1-1; D is ambiguous. Germline CDR1 reads SEHNR; CDR2 reads FQNEAQ (reference sequence). V lost 3 bases and J 2 bases, leaving 7 bases between the germline ends. This CDR3 region has 13 residues. CDR3 loop: CASSFFVNTEAFS. DNA of the CDR3: TGTGCCAGCAGCTTTTTCGTTAACACTGAAGCTTTCTCT.

The chain has TRBV28 and TRBJ1-4; no reliable D call. CDR1 and CDR2 from the germline V gene are MDHEN and SYDVKM. V was cut by 3 bases and J by 5 bases, with 16 bases left in between. The CDR3 covers 16 residues. CDR3 sequence reads: CASSFWQSNLNEKLFF. CDR3 sequence (DNA): TGTGCCAGCAGTTTTTGGCAGTCTAATCTCAATGAAAAACTGTTTTTT.

The gene calls are TRBV28 and TRBJ1-1, with TRBD1 matching 8 bases. The J segment lost 5 bases and the V segment lost 2 bases, leaving 10 bases of the junction unmatched. The CDR3 is 16 residues long. Looked up from germline, CDR1 is MDHEN and CDR2 is SYDVKM. CDR3 bases: TGTGCCAGCAGTTTAAGTCCACGACAGGGGTTGACTGAAGCTTTCTTT. Its translation: CASSLSPRQGLTEAFF. Full variable domain (remainder filled in from reference TRBV28 and TRBJ1-1): DVKVTQSSRYLVKRTGEKVFLECVQDMDHENMFWYRQDPGLGLRLIYFSYDVKMKEKGDIPEGYSVSREKKERFSLILESASTNQTSMYLCASSLSPRQGLTEAFFGQGTRLTVV.

The CDR3 nucleotides read TGTGCCAGCCTCCATGTGCCCGACTCGGTTCAGTACTTC. Encoded protein: CASLHVPDSVQYF. The chain combines TRBV19 with TRBJ2-4; D not resolved. The germline V gene has CDR1 LNHDA and CDR2 SQIVND (reference sequence). V lost 9 bases and J lost 11, with 20 bases in between. The CDR3 consists of 13 residues.

V usage is TRBV9 and J usage is TRBJ1-1, with 10 bases matching TRBD1. Trimming at V came to 4 bases and at J to 5 bases, leaving 8 bases not matched to a gene. Per germline, CDR1 SGDLS and CDR2 YYNGEE. This CDR3 spans 15 amino acids. Written as DNA, the CDR3 is TGTGCCAGCAGCCTACTACCGGGACAGGGGACTGAAGCTTTCTTT. Protein sequence: CASSLLPGQGTEAFF.

The chain is built from TRBV29-1 and TRBJ1-2, with TRBD1 as a possible D gene (6 bases). Germline V gives CDR1 SQVTM, CDR2 ANQGSEA. V was clipped by 7 bases and J by 8 bases, with 26 bases between them. This CDR3 region has 15 residues. CDR3 DNA sequence: TGCAGCGCCCCGGGGACCGTTCAGGGGACCTGGGGCTACACCTTC. Translated, it gives CSAPGTVQGTWGYTF.

The gene calls are TRBV28 and TRBJ1-1, with D possibly being TRBD1 (6 bases). Trimming pared 3 bases from V and 6 bases from J, leaving 17 bases between. Germline V CDR1 and CDR2: MDHEN, SYDVKM. The CDR3 covers 15 residues. CDR3 sequence (DNA): TGTGCCAGCAGTTTGCGACCTCAACAGGGATCTGAAGCTTTCTTT. It encodes CASSLRPQQGSEAFF.

V usage is TRBV12-3 or TRBV12-4 and J usage is TRBJ1-5; 10 bases map to TRBD1. Unmatched junction bases numbered 8, after V lost 5 bases and J lost 7 bases. CDR3 length: 15 amino acids. CDR3: CASSAGQGMGQPQHF. In DNA, the CDR3 is TGTGCCAGCAGTGCGGGACAGGGGATGGGACAGCCCCAGCATTTT.

The chain combines TRBV13 with TRBJ2-7, with D possibly TRBD2 on 6 matching bases. V lost 5 bases to trimming and J lost 2 bases, with 13 bases between them. Looked up from germline, CDR1 is PRHDT and CDR2 is FYEKMQ (reference sequence). The CDR3 is 14 residues long. CDR3 loop: CASSPRTGAYEQYF. The CDR3 nucleotides read TGTGCCAGCAGCCCCCGGACGGGGGCCTACGAGCAGTACTTC. Based on the CDR3 plus reference TRBV13 and TRBJ2-7, the full variable domain is AAGVIQSPRHLIKEKRETATLKCYPIPRHDTVYWYQQGPGQDPQFLISFYEKMQSDKGSIPDRFSAQQFSDYHSELNMSSLELGDSALYFCASSPRTGAYEQYFGPGTRLTVT.

The gene calls are TRBV4-1 and TRBJ2-7, with D possibly being TRBD2 (6 bases). Germline CDR1 reads MGHRA; CDR2 reads YSYEKL. V lost 1 base, J lost 1 base, and 11 bases lay in between. The CDR3 is made up of 15 amino acids. CDR3 region: CASSQVLARSYEQYF. The DNA of the CDR3 is TGCGCCAGCAGCCAAGTGCTAGCGAGGTCCTACGAGCAGTACTTC.

V and J are TRBV7-2 and TRBJ2-2; D perhaps matches TRBD2 (5 bases). Trimming shortened V by 11 bases and J by 6 bases, and 13 bases separated the two germline ends. CDR1 and CDR2 (germline): SGHTA, FQGNSA. The CDR3 loop spans 12 amino acids. The DNA for the CDR3 is TGTGCCTGCCTCGGAGGAGCCGGGGAGCTGTTTTTT. This codes for CACLGGAGELFF.

The V and J genes are TRBV18 and TRBJ1-2; TRBD1 is a possible D gene (5 bases). CDR3 length: 12 residues. V gave up 3 bases and J gave up 7 bases, with 9 bases separating them. CDR1 is KGHSH and CDR2 is LQKENI in the germline V gene. In nucleotides, the CDR3 is TGTGCCAGCTCACCGCCTGGGGCTGGCTACACCTTC. Amino acids: CASSPPGAGYTF.

The J gene is TRBJ2-1, the V gene TRBV6-1; D could derive from TRBD1 or TRBD2 (6 bases each). V shed 1 base and J shed 8 bases, with 15 bases lying between them. The CDR3 extends over 15 amino acids. Germline assignment: CDR1 MNHNS and CDR2 SASEGT. This chain's CDR3 is CASSEVVGRGHEQFF. The CDR3 DNA is TGTGCCAGCAGTGAAGTGGTGGGCCGGGGGCATGAGCAGTTCTTC.

The CDR3 sequence is CSAQGIEVLSYEQYF. The CDR3 nucleotides read TGCAGTGCTCAGGGGATAGAGGTCCTTTCCTACGAGCAGTACTTC. The rearrangement links TRBV20-1 to TRBJ2-7; tentatively, D is TRBD1 (6 bases). This CDR3 has 15 amino acids. Germline CDR1 is DFQATT and CDR2 is SNEGSKA (reference sequence). Trimming removed 5 bases from V and 1 base from J, with 18 bases in between.

The chain has TRBV10-3 and TRBJ2-7; the D gene could be TRBD1 or TRBD2 (5 bases each). This CDR3 has 13 amino acids. Deletions cut 6 bases from V and 3 bases from J, with 12 bases between. Germline V gene data show CDR1 as ENHRY and CDR2 as SYGVKD. CDR3 residues: CAISGDPFYEQYV. The CDR3, as DNA: TGTGCCATCAGCGGGGACCCCTTCTACGAGCAGTACGTC.

This chain joins TRBV5-1 and TRBJ1-2; D ambiguous. Germline values: CDR1 SGHRS, CDR2 YFSETQ. The CDR3 has 16 residues. Trimming left V 0 bases short and J 6 bases short, with 18 bases between. CDR3 sequence (DNA): TGCGCCAGCAGCTTGGGCACAAATGGATGGTTGGATGGCTACACCTTC. Its protein product is CASSLGTNGWLDGYTF.

V usage is TRBV19 and J usage is TRBJ1-1; 7 nucleotides align to TRBD1. With 6 bases clipped from V and 1 base from J, the junction kept 8 bases outside the gene matches. Germline V CDR1 and CDR2: LNHDA, SQIVND (reference sequence). The CDR3 totals 15 residues. The CDR3 sequence is CASRPTGYANTEAFF. The CDR3 DNA reads as TGTGCCAGTAGACCGACAGGGTACGCGAACACTGAAGCTTTCTTT. Together with reference TRBV19 and TRBJ1-1, the CDR3 gives the full variable domain: DGGITQSPKYLFRKEGQNVTLSCEQNLNHDAMYWYRQDPGQGLRLIYYSQIVNDFQKGDIAEGYSVSREKKESFPLTVTSAQKNPTAFYLCASRPTGYANTEAFFGQGTRLTVV.

The chain couples TRBV7-6 to TRBJ1-1; maybe TRBD1 (6 bases). V lost 5 bases, J lost 2 bases, and 12 bases lay in between. This CDR3 has 14 residues. Per the germline V gene, CDR1 is SGHVS and CDR2 is FNYEAQ. This CDR3 reads CASSPGQVNTEAFF. The DNA for the CDR3 is TGTGCCAGCAGCCCGGGACAAGTCAACACTGAAGCTTTCTTT.

The V and J genes are TRBV4-1 and TRBJ1-1; 7 bases are a match to TRBD1. V lost 4 bases and J lost 5; bases outside the gene matches: 16. Germline CDR1 reads MGHRA; CDR2 reads YSYEKL. The CDR3 runs 17 residues. Here the CDR3 reads CASSPNRGRGRITEAFF. In DNA form, the CDR3 reads TGCGCCAGCAGCCCTAACAGGGGCAGGGGTAGGATTACTGAAGCTTTCTTT.

This CDR3 is CATSRSWASSYNEQFF. In DNA form, the CDR3 reads TGTGCCACCAGCAGAAGCTGGGCGAGCTCCTACAATGAGCAGTTCTTC. The chain uses TRBV15 and TRBJ2-1, with D uncertain. The V end was cut by 2 bases, the J end by 0 bases, with 11 bases between. Germline V gene sequence: CDR1 LNHNV, CDR2 YYDKDF (reference sequence). CDR3 length: 16 residues.

The chain has TRBV27 and TRBJ2-7; D may be TRBD2 (6 bases). Germline values: CDR1 MNHEY, CDR2 SMNVEV (reference sequence). Trimming left V 2 bases short and J 3 bases short, with 11 bases between. The CDR3 length is 14 residues. In nucleotides, the CDR3 is TGTGCCAGCAGTTTAGCGGGACGGATCTACGAGCAGTACTTC. The encoded protein is CASSLAGRIYEQYF.

The chain couples TRBV7-9 to TRBJ1-5; D perhaps matches TRBD1 (6 bases). Germline V gene sequence: CDR1 SEHNR, CDR2 FQNEAQ (reference sequence). Trimming removed 5 bases from V and 9 bases from J, with 20 bases in between. CDR3 length: 15 residues. This CDR3 reads CASSPPDSGSVPQHF. CDR3 nucleotide sequence: TGTGCCAGCAGCCCCCCGGACAGTGGGAGTGTGCCCCAGCATTTT.

V gene TRBV5-6 combines with J gene TRBJ2-2, with TRBD2 matching 7 bases. The V gene's germline CDR1 is SGHDT and CDR2 YYEEEE. The CDR3 runs 16 residues. V trimming: 0 bases; J trimming: 3 bases; junction bases outside the gene matches: 5. CDR3 region: CASSLVAGEDTGELFF. CDR3 nucleotide sequence: TGTGCCAGCAGCTTGGTTGCGGGGGAGGACACCGGGGAGCTGTTTTTT.

The chain links TRBV7-9 to TRBJ1-3; D is unclear. Germline lookup yields CDR1 SEHNR and CDR2 FQNEAQ (reference sequence). V was clipped by 4 bases and J by 0 bases, with 7 bases between them. The CDR3 is 14 residues long. CDR3 coding DNA: TGTGCCAGCAGCTCGTTACCCTCTGGAAACACCATATATTTT. Amino acids: CASSSLPSGNTIYF.

The chain couples TRBV18 to TRBJ2-1; D is uncertain. From germline, CDR1 is KGHSH and CDR2 LQKENI. Trimming left V 3 bases short and J 7 bases short, with 7 bases between. The CDR3 runs 12 residues. CDR3 DNA sequence: TGTGCCAGCTCACCTGAATTAAATGAGCAGTTCTTC. It encodes CASSPELNEQFF.

The genes are TRBV4-3 and TRBJ1-1; D unresolved. Germline V gives CDR1 LGHNA, CDR2 YSLEER. The CDR3 length is 14 residues. Trimming shortened V by 0 bases and J by 8 bases, and 13 bases separated the two germline ends. For the CDR3, the DNA is TGCGCCAGCAGCCAAGATCGAGGACTCTTCGAAGCTTTCTTT. Residues: CASSQDRGLFEAFF.

This chain links TRBV19 with TRBJ2-1; 7 bases match TRBD2. V was pared by 7 bases and J by 3 bases, with 6 bases of the junction left unmatched. The CDR3 has 14 residues. Germline assignment: CDR1 LNHDA and CDR2 SQIVND (reference sequence). The CDR3 nucleotides read TGTGCCAGTACCCCGGCTAGCGGCTACAATGAGCAGTTCTTC. This translates into CASTPASGYNEQFF.

This clonotype was seen a few times. This chain links TRBV6-5 with TRBJ2-3, with no clear D. The V end lost 2 bases, the J end lost 0 bases, and 6 bases lay between the germline ends. CDR1 is MNHEY, CDR2 SVGAGI, per germline. There are 14 residues in the CDR3. DNA for the CDR3: TGTGCCAGCAGTTACGCTGGTAGCACAGATACGCAGTATTTT. Its translation: CASSYAGSTDTQYF.